The 7 T cell receptor beta chains reported below all come from one sample, sequenced in a study of T cell clonotyping in hematopoietic cell transplantation. Produced via immunoSEQ multiplex PCR; TCRdb's table is partial and in-frame only. Of 27,000 or so clones listed, around 95% are singletons. Material for sequencing was peripheral blood mononuclear cells. The receptors originated from a man aged 50-59 years in good health. Some clones in this sample may be carry-over from other donors' samples.

V usage is TRBV28 and J usage is TRBJ1-2; D unclear. Trimming left V 3 bases short and J 3 bases short, with 14 bases between. The CDR3 is 15 residues long. Germline lookup yields CDR1 MDHEN and CDR2 SYDVKM. CDR3 in DNA: TGTGCCAGCAGTTTGCAGGCAAGGGCTTACTATGGCTACACCTTC. It translates to CASSLQARAYYGYTF.

The rearrangement links TRBV4-3 to TRBJ1-2; 7 bases align to TRBD1. Unmatched junction bases numbered 17, after V lost 0 bases and J lost 4 bases. CDR1 and CDR2 (germline): LGHNA, YSLEER. The CDR3 contains 19 residues. The CDR3 loop is CASSQDVKGAGGRFYGYTF. CDR3 coding DNA: TGCGCCAGCAGCCAAGATGTCAAGGGGGCCGGGGGGCGTTTCTATGGCTACACCTTC.

The chain recombines TRBV6-1 with TRBJ1-2; 7 bases fit TRBD1. V dropped 3 bases and J dropped 4; count of bases not matched to a gene: 8. This CDR3 spans 15 amino acids. The V gene's germline CDR1 is MNHNS and CDR2 SASEGT. CDR3 sequence (DNA): TGTGCCAGCAGTGAGATTCCGGGACAGCGCTATGGCTACACCTTC. Residues: CASSEIPGQRYGYTF.

This clone came up a few times. The CDR3 DNA reads as TGTGCCAGCAGTTTACAACAGGGTGGCGGCTACACCTTC. It specifies CASSLQQGGGYTF. The chain uses TRBV27 and TRBJ1-2; maybe TRBD1 (6 bases). The CDR3 length is 13 residues. Germline V CDR1 and CDR2: MNHEY, SMNVEV (reference sequence). V was clipped by 2 bases and J by 8 bases, with 12 bases between them.

The V gene is TRBV19, the J gene TRBJ2-4; D is perhaps TRBD1 or TRBD2 (5 bases each). Trimming left V 7 bases short and J 1 base short, with 11 bases between. Germline lookup yields CDR1 LNHDA and CDR2 SQIVND (reference sequence). There are 14 residues in the CDR3. The CDR3, as DNA: TGTGCCAGTACTCCCCGGGGCGCCAAAAACATTCAGTACTTC. This encodes CASTPRGAKNIQYF.

The V gene is TRBV9, the J gene TRBJ1-1; 9 nucleotides line up with TRBD1. CDR1 is SGDLS and CDR2 is YYNGEE in the germline V gene. The J segment lost 11 bases and the V segment lost 4 bases, leaving 12 bases of the junction unmatched. This CDR3 has 14 residues. CDR3 in amino acids: CASSSGTGSRGAFF. In nucleotides, the CDR3 is TGTGCCAGCAGCTCCGGGACAGGGTCTCGGGGGGCTTTCTTT. The variable domain in full, with the rest retrieved from reference TRBV9 and TRBJ1-1, is DSGVTQTPKHLITATGQRVTLRCSPRSGDLSVYWYQQSLDQGLQFLIQYYNGEERAKGNILERFSAQQFPDLHSELNLSSLELGDSALYFCASSSGTGSRGAFFGQGTRLTVV.

The V gene is TRBV6-5, the J gene TRBJ1-6; D is unresolved. V gave up 0 bases and J gave up 11 bases, with 11 bases separating them. The CDR3 is 14 residues long. In germline, CDR1 is MNHEY, CDR2 SVGAGI. The CDR3 DNA reads TGTGCCAGCAGTTACTCGTCCAGTGAGCCACCCCTCCACTTT. This encodes CASSYSSSEPPLHF.